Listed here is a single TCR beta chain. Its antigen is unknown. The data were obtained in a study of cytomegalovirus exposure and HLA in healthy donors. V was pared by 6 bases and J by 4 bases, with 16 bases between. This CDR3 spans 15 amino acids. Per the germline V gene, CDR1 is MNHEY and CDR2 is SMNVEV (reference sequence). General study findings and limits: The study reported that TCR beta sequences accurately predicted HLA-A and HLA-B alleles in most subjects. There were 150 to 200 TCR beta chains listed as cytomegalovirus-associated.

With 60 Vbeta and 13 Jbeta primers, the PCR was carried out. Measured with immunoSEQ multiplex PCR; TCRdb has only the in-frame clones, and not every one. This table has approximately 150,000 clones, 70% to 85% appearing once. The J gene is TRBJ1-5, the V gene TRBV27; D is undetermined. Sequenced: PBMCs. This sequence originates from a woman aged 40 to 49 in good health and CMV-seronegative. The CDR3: CASSAGPLGNQPQHF. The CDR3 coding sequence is TGTGCCAGCAGCGCGGGCCCCTTAGGAAATCAGCCCCAGCATTTT.